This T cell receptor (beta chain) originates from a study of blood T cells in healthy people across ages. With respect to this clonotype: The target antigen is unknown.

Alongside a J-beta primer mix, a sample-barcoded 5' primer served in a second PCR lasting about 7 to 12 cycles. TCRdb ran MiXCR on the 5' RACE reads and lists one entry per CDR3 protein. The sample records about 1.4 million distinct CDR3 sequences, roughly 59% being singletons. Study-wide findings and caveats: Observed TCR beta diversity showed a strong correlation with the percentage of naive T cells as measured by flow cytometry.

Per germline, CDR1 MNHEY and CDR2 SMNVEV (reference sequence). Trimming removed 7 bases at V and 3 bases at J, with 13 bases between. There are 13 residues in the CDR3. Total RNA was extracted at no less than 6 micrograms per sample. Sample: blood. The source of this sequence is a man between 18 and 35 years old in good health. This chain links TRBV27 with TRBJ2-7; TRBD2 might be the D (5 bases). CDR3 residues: CASNPGGSYEQYF. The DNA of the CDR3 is TGTGCCAGCAACCCAGGTGGGAGCTACGAGCAGTACTTC.